Described below is a single TCR beta chain sequence and its context. What it recognizes is unknown. This sample stems from a study of T cell responses to AZD1222 COVID-19 vaccine. Clones were read by immunoSEQ multiplex PCR, and TCRdb kept only the in-frame ones, dropping some. The table lists some 130,000 clones, 90% of them singletons. CDR3 size: 15 residues. Germline-derived CDR1 and CDR2 are SGHVS and FQNEAQ. J was trimmed by 2 bases and V by 5 bases; bases with no gene match: 7. General study findings and limits: With dominance at 160-218 and 743-854, vaccine-associated CD4 TCRs spanned spike. The repertoires were collected only after the peak T cell response. The reported proportion of spike-specific TCRs targeting unmutated variant regions was nearly half. In a largely white British group with more females than males, clonal diversity was possibly underestimated.

This sequence joins TRBV7-8 and TRBJ1-1, with 8 bases that match TRBD1. Sequencing used peripheral blood, obtained on day 0 of AZD1222 vaccination. The clonotype was recovered from an adult in good health. DNA of the CDR3: TGTGCCAGCAGCATAACAGGGGGGGCCAACACTGAAGCTTTCTTT. This gives the protein CASSITGGANTEAFF.